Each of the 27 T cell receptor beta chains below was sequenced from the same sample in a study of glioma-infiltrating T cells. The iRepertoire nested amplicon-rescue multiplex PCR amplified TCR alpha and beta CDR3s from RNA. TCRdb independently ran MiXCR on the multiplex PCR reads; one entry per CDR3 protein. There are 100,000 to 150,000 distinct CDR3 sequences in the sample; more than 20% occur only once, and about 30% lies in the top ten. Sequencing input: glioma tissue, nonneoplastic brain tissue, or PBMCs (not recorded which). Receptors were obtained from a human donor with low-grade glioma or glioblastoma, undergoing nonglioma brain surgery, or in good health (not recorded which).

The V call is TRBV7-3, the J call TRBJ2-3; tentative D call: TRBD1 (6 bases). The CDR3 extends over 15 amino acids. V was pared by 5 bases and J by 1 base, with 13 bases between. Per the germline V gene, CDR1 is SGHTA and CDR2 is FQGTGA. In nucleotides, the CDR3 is TGTGCCAGCAGCGCCATGGGGGCGGGCACAGATACGCAGTATTTT. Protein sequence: CASSAMGAGTDTQYF.

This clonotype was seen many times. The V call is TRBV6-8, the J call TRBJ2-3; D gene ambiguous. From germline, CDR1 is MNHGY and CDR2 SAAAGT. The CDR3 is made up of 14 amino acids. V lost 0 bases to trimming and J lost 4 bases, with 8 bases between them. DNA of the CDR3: TGTGCCAGCAGTTACTCAACGTGGTCAGATACGCAGTATTTT. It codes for CASSYSTWSDTQYF.

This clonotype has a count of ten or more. CDR3 sequence reads: CASSQGAEGYTF. DNA for the CDR3: TGTGCCAGCAGTCAGGGGGCGGAAGGCTACACCTTC. The J gene is TRBJ1-2, the V gene TRBV27, with TRBD1 matching over 8 bases. The length of the CDR3 is 12 residues. V lost 5 bases to trimming and J lost 8 bases; unmatched junction nucleotides: 4. CDR1 is MNHEY, CDR2 SMNVEV, per germline (reference sequence).

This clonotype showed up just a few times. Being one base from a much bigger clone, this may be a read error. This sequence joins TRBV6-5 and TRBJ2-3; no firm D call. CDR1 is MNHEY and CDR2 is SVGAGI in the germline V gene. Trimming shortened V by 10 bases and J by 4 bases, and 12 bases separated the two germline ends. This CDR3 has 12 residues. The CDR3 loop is CATKLNADTQYF. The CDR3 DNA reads TGTGCCACCAAGCTAAACGCAGATACGCAGTATTTT.

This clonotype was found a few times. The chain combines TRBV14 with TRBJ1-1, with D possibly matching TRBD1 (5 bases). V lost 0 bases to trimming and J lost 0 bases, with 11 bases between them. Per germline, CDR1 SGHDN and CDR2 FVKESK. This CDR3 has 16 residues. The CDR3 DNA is TGTGCCAGCAGCCAAGATTGGGGGGTCCTGAACACTGAAGCTTTCTTT. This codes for CASSQDWGVLNTEAFF.

As DNA, the CDR3 is TGTGCCACCAGCGACCGGGACAGTGGCACCTACGAGCAGTACGTC. It codes for CATSDRDSGTYEQYV. The chain links TRBV15 to TRBJ2-7; 7 bases map to TRBD1. J was trimmed by 2 bases and V by 5 bases; bases with no gene match: 9. CDR1 and CDR2 (germline): LNHNV, YYDKDF (reference sequence). The CDR3 has 15 residues.

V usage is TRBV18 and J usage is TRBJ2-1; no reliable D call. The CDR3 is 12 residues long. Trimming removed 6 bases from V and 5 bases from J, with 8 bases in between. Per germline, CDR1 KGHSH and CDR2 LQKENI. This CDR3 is CASSTLHNEQFF. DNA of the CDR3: TGTGCCAGCTCCACTTTACACAATGAGCAGTTCTTC.

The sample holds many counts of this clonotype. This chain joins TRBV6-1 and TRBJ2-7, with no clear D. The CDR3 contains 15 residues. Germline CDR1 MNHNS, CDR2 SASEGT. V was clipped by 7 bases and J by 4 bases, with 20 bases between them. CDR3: CASTYLVRSGYEQYV. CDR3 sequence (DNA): TGTGCCAGCACCTATCTGGTCCGGTCCGGGTACGAGCAGTACGTC.

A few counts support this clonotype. Written as DNA, the CDR3 is TGTGCCAGCAGTTCCCTCCAGGGAATGGTCACTGAAGCTTTCTTT. Residues: CASSSLQGMVTEAFF. The chain is built from TRBV12-3 or TRBV12-4 and TRBJ1-1; TRBD1 is a possible D gene (5 bases). The CDR3 covers 15 residues. V lost 4 bases and J 4 bases, leaving 16 bases between the germline ends.

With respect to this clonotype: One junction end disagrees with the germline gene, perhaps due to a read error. The CDR3 bases are TGTGCCAGCAGTTTGCAGGGGACCCCCAATCGGCCCCAGCATTTT. Amino acids: CASSLQGTPNRPQHF. The V gene is TRBV12-3 or TRBV12-4, the J gene TRBJ1-5, with D maybe TRBD1 (6 bases). The CDR3 loop spans 15 amino acids.

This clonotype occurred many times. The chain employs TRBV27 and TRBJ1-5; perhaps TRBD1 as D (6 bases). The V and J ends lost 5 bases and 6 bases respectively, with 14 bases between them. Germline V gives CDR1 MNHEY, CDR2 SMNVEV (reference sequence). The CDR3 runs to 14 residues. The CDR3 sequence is CASSGIGGGQPQHF. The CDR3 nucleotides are TGTGCCAGCAGTGGAATAGGGGGGGGTCAGCCCCAGCATTTT.

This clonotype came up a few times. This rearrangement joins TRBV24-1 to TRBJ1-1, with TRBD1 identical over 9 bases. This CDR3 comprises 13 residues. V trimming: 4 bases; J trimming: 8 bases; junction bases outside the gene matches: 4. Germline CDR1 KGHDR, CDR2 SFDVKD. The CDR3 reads CATSDLQGAEAFF. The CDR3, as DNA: TGTGCCACCAGTGACCTACAGGGGGCCGAAGCTTTCTTT.

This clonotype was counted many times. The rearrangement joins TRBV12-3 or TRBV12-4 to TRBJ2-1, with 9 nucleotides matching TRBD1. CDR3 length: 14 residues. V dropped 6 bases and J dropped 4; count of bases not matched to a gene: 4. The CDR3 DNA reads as TGTGCCAGCAGGGGACAGGGTAGTTACAATGAGCAGTTCTTC. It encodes CASRGQGSYNEQFF.

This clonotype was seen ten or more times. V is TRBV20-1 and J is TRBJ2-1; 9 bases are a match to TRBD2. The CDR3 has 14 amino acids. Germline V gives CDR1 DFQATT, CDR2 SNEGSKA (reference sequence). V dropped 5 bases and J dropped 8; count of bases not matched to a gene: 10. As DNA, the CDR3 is TGCAGTGCTTGGCTAGCGGGGCCTAAGGATGAGCAGTTCTTC. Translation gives CSAWLAGPKDEQFF.

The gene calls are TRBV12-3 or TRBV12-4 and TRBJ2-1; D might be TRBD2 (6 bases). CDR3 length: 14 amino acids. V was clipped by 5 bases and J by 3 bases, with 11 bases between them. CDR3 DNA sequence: TGTGCCAGCAGTAGACTAGAGATCTACAATGAGCAGTTCTTC. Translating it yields CASSRLEIYNEQFF.

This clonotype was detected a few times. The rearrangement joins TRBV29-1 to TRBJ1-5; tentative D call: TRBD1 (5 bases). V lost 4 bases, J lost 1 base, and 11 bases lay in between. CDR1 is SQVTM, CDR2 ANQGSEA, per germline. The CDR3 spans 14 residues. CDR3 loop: CSVVQGPSNQPQHF. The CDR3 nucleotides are TGCAGCGTTGTCCAGGGCCCCAGCAATCAGCCCCAGCATTTT.

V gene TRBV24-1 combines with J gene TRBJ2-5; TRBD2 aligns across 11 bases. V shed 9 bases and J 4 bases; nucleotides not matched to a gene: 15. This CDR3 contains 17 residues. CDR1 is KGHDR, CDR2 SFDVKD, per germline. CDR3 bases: TGTGCCACCGGACGAACTAGCGGGGGCCTCCGGTCAGAGACCCAGTACTTC. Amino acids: CATGRTSGGLRSETQYF.

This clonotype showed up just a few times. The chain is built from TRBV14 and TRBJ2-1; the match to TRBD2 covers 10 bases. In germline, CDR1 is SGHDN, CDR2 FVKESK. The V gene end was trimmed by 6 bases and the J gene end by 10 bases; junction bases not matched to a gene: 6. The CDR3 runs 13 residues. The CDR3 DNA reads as TGTGCCAGCAGTCACCAACTAGCGGGGGAGCAGTTCTTC. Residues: CASSHQLAGEQFF.

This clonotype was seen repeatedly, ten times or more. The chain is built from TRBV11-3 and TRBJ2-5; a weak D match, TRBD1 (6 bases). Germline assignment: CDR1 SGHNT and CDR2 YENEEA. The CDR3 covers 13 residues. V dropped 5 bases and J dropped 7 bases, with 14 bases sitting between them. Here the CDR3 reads CASSPPGQTTQYF. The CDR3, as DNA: TGTGCCAGCAGCCCACCGGGACAAACGACCCAGTACTTC. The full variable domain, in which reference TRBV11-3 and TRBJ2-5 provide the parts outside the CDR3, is EAGVVQSPRYKIIEKKQPVAFWCNPISGHNTLYWYLQNLGQGPELLIRYENEEAVDDSQLPKDRFSAERLKGVDSTLKIQPAELGDSAVYLCASSPPGQTTQYFGPGTRLLVL.

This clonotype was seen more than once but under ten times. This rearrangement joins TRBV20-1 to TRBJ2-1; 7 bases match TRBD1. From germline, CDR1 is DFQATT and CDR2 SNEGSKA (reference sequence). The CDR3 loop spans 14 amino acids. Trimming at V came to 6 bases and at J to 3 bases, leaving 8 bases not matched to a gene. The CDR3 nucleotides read TGCAGTGCGAGAACAGGGGCATTCTACAATGAGCAGTTCTTC. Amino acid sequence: CSARTGAFYNEQFF.

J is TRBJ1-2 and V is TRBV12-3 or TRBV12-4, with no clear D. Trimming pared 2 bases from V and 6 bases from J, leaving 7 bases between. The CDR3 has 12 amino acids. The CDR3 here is CASSLQSDGYTF. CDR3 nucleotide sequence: TGTGCCAGCAGTTTACAGTCCGATGGCTACACCTTC.

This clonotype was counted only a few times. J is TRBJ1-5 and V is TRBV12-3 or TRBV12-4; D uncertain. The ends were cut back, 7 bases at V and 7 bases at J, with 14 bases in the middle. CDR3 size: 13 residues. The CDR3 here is CASTPPSGQPQHF. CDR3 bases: TGTGCCAGCACCCCCCCCAGCGGGCAGCCCCAGCATTTT.

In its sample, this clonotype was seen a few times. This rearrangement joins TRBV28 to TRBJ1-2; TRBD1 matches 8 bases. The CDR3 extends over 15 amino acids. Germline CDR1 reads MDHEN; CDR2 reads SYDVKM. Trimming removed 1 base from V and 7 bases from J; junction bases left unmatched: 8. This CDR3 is CASSLSRTGFRGYTF. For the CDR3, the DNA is TGTGCCAGCAGTTTATCTAGGACAGGGTTTCGTGGCTACACCTTC.

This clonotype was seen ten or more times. The CDR3 DNA reads TGTGCCAGCGCCGCCTCTGACGTTAGAGGCTACACCTTC. Translated: CASAASDVRGYTF. This chain links TRBV28 with TRBJ1-2; D gene uncertain. The CDR3 sequence is 13 residues long. V lost 8 bases to trimming and J lost 8 bases, with 18 bases between them. Germline assignment: CDR1 MDHEN and CDR2 SYDVKM.

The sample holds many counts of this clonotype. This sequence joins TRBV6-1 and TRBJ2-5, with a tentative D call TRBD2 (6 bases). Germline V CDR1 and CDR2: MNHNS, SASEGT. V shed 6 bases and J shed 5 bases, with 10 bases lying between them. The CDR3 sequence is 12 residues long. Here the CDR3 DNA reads TGTGCCAGCAGGGAGGGTGAGGAGACCCAGTACTTC. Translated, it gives CASREGEETQYF.

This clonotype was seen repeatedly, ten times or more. CDR3 sequence (DNA): TGCGCCAGCAGATCTATGGGACTAAATCGGGATGAAAAACTGTTTTTT. Protein sequence: CASRSMGLNRDEKLFF. This chain connects TRBV4-1 to TRBJ1-4; possible D gene TRBD1, 5 bases. This CDR3 is built from 16 residues. Germline lookup yields CDR1 MGHRA and CDR2 YSYEKL. V lost 6 bases, J lost 6 bases, and 20 bases lay in between.

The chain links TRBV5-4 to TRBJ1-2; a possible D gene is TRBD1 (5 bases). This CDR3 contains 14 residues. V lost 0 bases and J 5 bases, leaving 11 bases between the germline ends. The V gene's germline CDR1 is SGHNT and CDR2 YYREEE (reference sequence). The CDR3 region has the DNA TGTGCCAGCAGCTTGGAGCCCGAGGGGTATGGCTACACCTTC. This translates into CASSLEPEGYGYTF.